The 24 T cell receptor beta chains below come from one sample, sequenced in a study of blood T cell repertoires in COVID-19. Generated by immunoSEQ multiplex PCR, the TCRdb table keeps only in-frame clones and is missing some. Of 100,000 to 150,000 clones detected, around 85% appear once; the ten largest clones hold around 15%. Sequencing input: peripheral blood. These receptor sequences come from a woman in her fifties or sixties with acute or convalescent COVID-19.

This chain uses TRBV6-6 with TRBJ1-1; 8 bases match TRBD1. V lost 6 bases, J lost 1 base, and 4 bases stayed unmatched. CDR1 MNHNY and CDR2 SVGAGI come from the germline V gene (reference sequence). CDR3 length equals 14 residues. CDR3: CASSPDRGNTEAFF. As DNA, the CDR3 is TGTGCCAGCAGCCCCGACAGGGGGAACACTGAAGCTTTCTTT.

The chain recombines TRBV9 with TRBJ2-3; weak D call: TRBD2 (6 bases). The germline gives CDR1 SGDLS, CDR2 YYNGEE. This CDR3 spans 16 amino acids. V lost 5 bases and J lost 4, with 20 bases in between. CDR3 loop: CASSPAGSSSSDTQYF. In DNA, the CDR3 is TGTGCCAGCAGTCCGGCGGGATCAAGCTCGTCAGATACGCAGTATTTT.

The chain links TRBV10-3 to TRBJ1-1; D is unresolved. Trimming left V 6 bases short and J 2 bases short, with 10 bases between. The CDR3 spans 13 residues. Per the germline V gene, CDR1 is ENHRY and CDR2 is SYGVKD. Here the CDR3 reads CAISQDSNTEAFF. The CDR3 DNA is TGTGCCATCAGCCAGGACTCCAACACTGAAGCTTTCTTT.

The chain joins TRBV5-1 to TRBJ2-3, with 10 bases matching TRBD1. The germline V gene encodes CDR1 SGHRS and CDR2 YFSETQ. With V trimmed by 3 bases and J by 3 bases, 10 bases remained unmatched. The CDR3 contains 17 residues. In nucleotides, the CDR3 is TGCGCCAGCAGCTGGATGACAGGGGGCGCATCAACAGATACGCAGTATTTT. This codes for CASSWMTGGASTDTQYF.

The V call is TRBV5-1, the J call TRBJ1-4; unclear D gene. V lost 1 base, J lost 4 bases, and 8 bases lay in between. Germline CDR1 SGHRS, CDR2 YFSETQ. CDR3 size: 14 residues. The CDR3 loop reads CASSLQRGNEKLFF. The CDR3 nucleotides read TGCGCCAGCAGCTTGCAACGCGGTAATGAAAAACTGTTTTTT.

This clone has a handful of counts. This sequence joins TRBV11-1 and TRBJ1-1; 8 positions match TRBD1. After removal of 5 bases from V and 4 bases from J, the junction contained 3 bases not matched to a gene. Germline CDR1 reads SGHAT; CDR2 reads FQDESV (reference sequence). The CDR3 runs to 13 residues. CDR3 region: CASSKDRATEAFF. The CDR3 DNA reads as TGTGCCAGCAGCAAGGACAGGGCCACTGAAGCTTTCTTT.

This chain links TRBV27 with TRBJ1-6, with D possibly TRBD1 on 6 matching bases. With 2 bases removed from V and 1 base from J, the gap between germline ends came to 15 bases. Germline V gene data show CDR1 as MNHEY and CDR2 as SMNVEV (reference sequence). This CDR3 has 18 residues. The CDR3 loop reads CASSLEVPGESYNSPLHF. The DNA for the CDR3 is TGTGCCAGCAGTTTAGAGGTCCCAGGGGAATCCTATAATTCACCCCTCCACTTT.

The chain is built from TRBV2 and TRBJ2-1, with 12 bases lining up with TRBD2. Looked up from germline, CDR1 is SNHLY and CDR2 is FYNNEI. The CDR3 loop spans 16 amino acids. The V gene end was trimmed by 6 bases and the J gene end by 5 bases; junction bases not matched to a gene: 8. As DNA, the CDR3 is TGTGCCAGCAGGCGACTAGCGGGGGCCCTGAACAATGAGCAGTTCTTC. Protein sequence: CASRRLAGALNNEQFF.

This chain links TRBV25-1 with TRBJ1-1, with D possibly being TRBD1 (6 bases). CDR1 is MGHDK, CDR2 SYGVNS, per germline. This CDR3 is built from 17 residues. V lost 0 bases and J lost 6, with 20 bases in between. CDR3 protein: CASSEYGAGVVLSEAFF. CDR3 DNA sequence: TGTGCCAGCAGTGAATATGGGGCAGGGGTAGTCCTCTCTGAAGCTTTCTTT.

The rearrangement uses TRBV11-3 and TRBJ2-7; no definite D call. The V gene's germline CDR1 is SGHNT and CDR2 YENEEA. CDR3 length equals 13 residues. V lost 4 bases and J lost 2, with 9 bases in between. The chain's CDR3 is CASSSAATYEQYF. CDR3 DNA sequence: TGTGCCAGCAGCTCAGCAGCGACCTACGAGCAGTACTTC.

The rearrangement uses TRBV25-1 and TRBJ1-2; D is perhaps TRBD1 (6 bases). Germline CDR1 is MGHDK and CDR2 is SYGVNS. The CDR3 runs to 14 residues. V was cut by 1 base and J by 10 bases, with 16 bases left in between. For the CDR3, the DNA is TGTGCCAGCAGTGAATTTTTGGGGGCGAGTGTCTACACCTTC. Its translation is CASSEFLGASVYTF.

The CDR3 region has the DNA TGTGCCAGCAGTTTAAAACTCGGGACAGGGGGCATCAAAGATACGCAGTATTTT. Translation: CASSLKLGTGGIKDTQYF. The V gene is TRBV27, the J gene TRBJ2-3; 12 bases match TRBD1. The CDR3 extends over 18 amino acids. Germline V gene lookup returns CDR1 MNHEY and CDR2 SMNVEV (reference sequence). V was pared by 2 bases and J by 5 bases, with 11 bases of the junction left unmatched.

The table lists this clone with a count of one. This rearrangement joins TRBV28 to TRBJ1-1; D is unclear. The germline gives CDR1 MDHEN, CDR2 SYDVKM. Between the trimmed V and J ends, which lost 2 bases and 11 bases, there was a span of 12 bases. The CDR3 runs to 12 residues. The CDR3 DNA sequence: TGTGCCAGCAGTTTAGGGGAGGGAGTGGCTTTCTTT. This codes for CASSLGEGVAFF.

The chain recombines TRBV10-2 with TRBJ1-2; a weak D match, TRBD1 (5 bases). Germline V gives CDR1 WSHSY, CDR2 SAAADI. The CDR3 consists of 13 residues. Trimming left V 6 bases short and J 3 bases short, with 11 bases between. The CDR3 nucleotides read TGCGCCAGCAGATGGACGGGGGACTATGGCTACACCTTC. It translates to CASRWTGDYGYTF.

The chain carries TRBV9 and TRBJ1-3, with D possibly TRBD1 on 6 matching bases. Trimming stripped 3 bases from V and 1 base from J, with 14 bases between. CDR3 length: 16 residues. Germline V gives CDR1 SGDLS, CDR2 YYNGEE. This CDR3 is CASSAHERGSGNTIYF. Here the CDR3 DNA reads TGTGCCAGCAGCGCGCATGAAAGGGGGTCTGGAAACACCATATATTTT.

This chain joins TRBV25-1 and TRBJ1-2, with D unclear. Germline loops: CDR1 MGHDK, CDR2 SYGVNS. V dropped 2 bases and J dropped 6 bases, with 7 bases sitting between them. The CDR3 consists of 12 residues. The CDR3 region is CASSEGRDGYTF. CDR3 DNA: TGTGCCAGCAGTGAAGGGAGGGATGGCTACACCTTC.

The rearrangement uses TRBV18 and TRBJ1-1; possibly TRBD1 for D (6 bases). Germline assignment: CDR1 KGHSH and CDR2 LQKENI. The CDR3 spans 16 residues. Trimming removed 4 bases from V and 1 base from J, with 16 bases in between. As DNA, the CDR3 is TGTGCCAGCTCACAAAAGACAGGAGCTCCGAACACTGAAGCTTTCTTT. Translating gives CASSQKTGAPNTEAFF.

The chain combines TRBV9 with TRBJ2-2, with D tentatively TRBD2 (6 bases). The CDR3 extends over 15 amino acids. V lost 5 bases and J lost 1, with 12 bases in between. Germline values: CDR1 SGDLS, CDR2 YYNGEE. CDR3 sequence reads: CASSYSGGNTGELFF. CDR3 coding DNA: TGTGCCAGCAGTTATTCCGGGGGGAACACCGGGGAGCTGTTTTTT.

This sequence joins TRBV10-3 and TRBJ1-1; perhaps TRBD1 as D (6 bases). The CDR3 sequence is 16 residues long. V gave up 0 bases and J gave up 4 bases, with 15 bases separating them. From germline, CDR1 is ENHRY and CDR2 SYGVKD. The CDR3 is CAISESTGSRGTEAFF. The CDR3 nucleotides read TGTGCCATCAGTGAGTCGACAGGATCCAGGGGCACTGAAGCTTTCTTT.

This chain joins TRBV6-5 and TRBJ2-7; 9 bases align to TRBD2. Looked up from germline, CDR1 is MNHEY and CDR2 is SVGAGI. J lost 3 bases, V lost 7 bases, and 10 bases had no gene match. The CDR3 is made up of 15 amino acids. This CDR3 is CASNPLRGGFYEQYF. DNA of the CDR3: TGTGCCAGCAATCCTTTGCGGGGGGGCTTCTACGAGCAGTACTTC.

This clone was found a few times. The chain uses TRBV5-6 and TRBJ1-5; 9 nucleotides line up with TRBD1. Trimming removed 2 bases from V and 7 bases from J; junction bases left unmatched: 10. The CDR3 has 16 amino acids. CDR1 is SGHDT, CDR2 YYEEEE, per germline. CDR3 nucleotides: TGTGCCAGCAGCTTAGCCGGGACAGGGAAGGGGCAGCCCCAGCATTTT. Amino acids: CASSLAGTGKGQPQHF.

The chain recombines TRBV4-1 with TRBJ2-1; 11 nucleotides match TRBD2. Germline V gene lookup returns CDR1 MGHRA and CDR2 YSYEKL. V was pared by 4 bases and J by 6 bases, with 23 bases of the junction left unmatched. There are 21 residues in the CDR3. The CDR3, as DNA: TGCGCCAGCAGCCTACTCCTTGGCCGGGCCGCTAGCGGGGGGTCCACCAATGAGCAGTTCTTC. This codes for CASSLLLGRAASGGSTNEQFF.

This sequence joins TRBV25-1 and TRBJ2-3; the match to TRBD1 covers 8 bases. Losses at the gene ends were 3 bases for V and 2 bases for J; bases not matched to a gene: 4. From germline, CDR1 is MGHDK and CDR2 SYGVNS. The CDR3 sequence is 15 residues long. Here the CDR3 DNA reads TGTGCCAGCAGTGACCGGGACAGGATCACAGATACGCAGTATTTT. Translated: CASSDRDRITDTQYF. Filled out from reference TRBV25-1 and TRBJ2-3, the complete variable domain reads EADIYQTPRYLVIGTGKKITLECSQTMGHDKMYWYQQDPGMELHLIHYSYGVNSTEKGDLSSESTVSRIRTEHFPLTLESARPSHTSQYLCASSDRDRITDTQYFGPGTRLTVL.

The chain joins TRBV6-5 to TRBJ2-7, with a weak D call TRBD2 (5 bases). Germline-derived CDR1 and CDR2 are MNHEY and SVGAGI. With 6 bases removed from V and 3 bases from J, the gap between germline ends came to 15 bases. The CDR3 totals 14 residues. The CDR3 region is CASSSGGRSYEQYF. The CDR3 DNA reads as TGTGCCAGCAGCTCCGGAGGACGAAGCTACGAGCAGTACTTC.